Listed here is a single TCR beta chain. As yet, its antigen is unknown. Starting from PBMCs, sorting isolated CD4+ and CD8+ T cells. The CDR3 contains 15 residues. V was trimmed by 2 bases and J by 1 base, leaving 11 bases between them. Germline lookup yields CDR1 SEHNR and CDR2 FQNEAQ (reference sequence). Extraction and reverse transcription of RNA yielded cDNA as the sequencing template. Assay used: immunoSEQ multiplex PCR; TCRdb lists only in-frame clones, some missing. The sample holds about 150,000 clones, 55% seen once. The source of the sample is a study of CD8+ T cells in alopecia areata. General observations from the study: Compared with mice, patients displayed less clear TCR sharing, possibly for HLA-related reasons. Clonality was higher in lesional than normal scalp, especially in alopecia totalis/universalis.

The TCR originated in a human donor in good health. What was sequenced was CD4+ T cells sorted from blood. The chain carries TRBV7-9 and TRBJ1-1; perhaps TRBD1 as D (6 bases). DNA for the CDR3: TGTGCCAGCAGCTTATTCGCACAGGGGAACACTGAAGCTTTCTTT. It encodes CASSLFAQGNTEAFF.